The present TCR beta chain was sequenced within a study of blood T cell repertoires in COVID-19. Study details: The cDNA or gDNA used as material had been derived from T cells, B-cell-depleted T cells, or PBMCs.

The CDR3 runs 15 residues. The V gene end was trimmed by 0 bases and the J gene end by 5 bases; junction bases not matched to a gene: 4. CDR1 SGDLS and CDR2 YYNGEE come from the germline V gene. Per the authors' pipeline: Reference gene primers were amplified, and this amplification served to estimate nucleated cell counts. Some clones are missing from TCRdb's copy, which holds only in-frame ones; the method was immunoSEQ multiplex PCR. For V, J and clone size, that table is used; D and trimming come from the DNA. The repertoire consists of over 60,000 clones, with about four fifths occurring once and the leading ten covering 12% to 15%.

This clonotype was sampled from a woman older than 75 with acute or convalescent COVID-19. The V call is TRBV9, the J call TRBJ2-5; 10 bases line up with TRBD2. Sequenced: peripheral blood. The DNA of the CDR3 is TGTGCCAGCAGCGTAGCTAGCGGGAGCGGTGAGACCCAGTACTTC. Translation gives CASSVASGSGETQYF.